These T cell receptor beta chains were read from a single sample in a study of CD8 T cells in ankylosing spondylitis. One entry per CDR3 protein, called by TCRdb with MiXCR from the 5' RACE reads. The sample contains approximately 350,000 distinct CDR3 sequences, roughly 22% of which appear only once. Sequencing was carried out using blood, either unsorted or a sorted T cell fraction (not recorded which). These receptors originate from a male donor with ankylosing spondylitis or in good health (not recorded which). The CDR3 runs from the conserved cysteine through the conserved F or W. The order of the fields is J gene, clone size, D gene, V gene, CDR3 protein, CDR3 DNA. A D gene is named only where the DNA matches it firmly. Expanded clones are given a class, and other clones once, few, many or no size at all.

TRBJ2-7 | few | TRBD2 | TRBV13 | CASSLRSGVYYEQYF | TGTGCCAGCAGCTTACGGAGCGGGGTCTACTACGAGCAGTACTTC
TRBJ1-2 | - | TRBD1 | TRBV7-9 | CASSAIGQGLYGYTF | TGTGCCAGCAGCGCCATCGGACAGGGCCTCTATGGCTACACCTTC
TRBJ2-7 | - | TRBD1 | TRBV7-9 | CASSYRDSDHYEQYF | TGTGCCAGCAGTTACCGGGACAGTGACCACTACGAGCAGTACTTC
TRBJ2-7 | - | - | TRBV4-1 | CASSQRVISYEQYF | TGCGCCAGCAGCCAACGGGTTATCTCCTACGAGCAGTACTTC
TRBJ2-1 | - | - | TRBV20-1 | CSARGADLGEQFF | TGCAGTGCTAGAGGGGCGGATCTCGGTGAGCAGTTCTTC
TRBJ2-1 | - | - | TRBV12-3/TRBV12-4 | CASSLVLLINEQFF | TGTGCCAGCAGTTTAGTGCTATTGATCAATGAGCAGTTCTTC
TRBJ2-7 | once | - | TRBV20-1 | CSARVLGWYEQYF | TGCAGTGCTAGAGTACTAGGGTGGTACGAGCAGTACTTC
TRBJ2-6 | few | - | TRBV28 | CASSWGTSVSGANVLTF | TGTGCCAGCAGTTGGGGCACGTCCGTCTCTGGGGCCAACGTCCTGACTTTC
TRBJ2-3 | - | TRBD1 | TRBV20-1 | CSTPAGTGLTDTQYF | TGCAGTACCCCGGCCGGGACAGGGCTGACAGATACGCAGTATTTT
TRBJ2-1 | few | TRBD2 | TRBV15 | CATSRAGGGGNEQFF | TGTGCCACCAGCAGAGCAGGCGGGGGGGGCAATGAGCAGTTCTTC
TRBJ2-5 | - | - | TRBV5-6 | CASSDAAGALKETQYF | TGTGCCAGCAGCGACGCCGCGGGGGCCCTCAAAGAGACCCAGTACTTC
TRBJ1-2 | many | - | TRBV12-3/TRBV12-4 | CASRKGASGYTF | TGTGCCTCGCGCAAGGGAGCGTCTGGCTACACCTTC
TRBJ2-5 | - | - | TRBV20-1 | CSACTGALWETQYF | TGCAGTGCTTGTACCGGGGCCCTCTGGGAGACCCAGTACTTC
TRBJ1-2 | few | TRBD1 | TRBV7-2 | CASSLSSRGQDGYTF | TGTGCCAGCAGCTTATCTAGCAGGGGGCAAGATGGCTACACCTTC
TRBJ2-7 | - | - | TRBV4-1 | CASSQDSRAVGEQYF | TGCGCCAGCAGCCAAGATAGCCGGGCCGTTGGGGAGCAGTACTTC
TRBJ1-3 | few | - | TRBV6-2/TRBV6-3 | CASSYSEGNTIYF | TGTGCCAGCAGTTACTCGGAGGGAAACACCATATATTTT
TRBJ2-5 | - | TRBD2 | TRBV29-1 | CSVSGEGTWETQYF | TGCAGCGTATCCGGGGAGGGGACCTGGGAGACCCAGTACTTC
TRBJ2-5 | few | TRBD2 | TRBV9 | CASSPSGGAVKETQYF | TGTGCCAGCAGCCCTAGCGGGGGGGCCGTTAAAGAGACCCAGTACTTC
TRBJ2-7 | few | - | TRBV28 | CASSLTGDDYEQYF | TGTGCCAGCAGTTTAACCGGGGATGACTACGAGCAGTACTTC
TRBJ2-3 | few | - | TRBV5-1 | CASRAFPQAQTGTDTQYF | TGCGCCAGCAGGGCGTTCCCCCAGGCCCAGACGGGCACAGATACGCAGTATTTT
TRBJ2-7 | - | - | TRBV12-3/TRBV12-4 | CASSPSTVLSYEQYF | TGTGCCAGCAGTCCGAGCACAGTGCTCTCCTACGAGCAGTACTTC
TRBJ2-3 | few | - | TRBV29-1 | CSVDRASTDTQYF | TGCAGCGTTGATCGGGCTAGCACAGATACGCAGTATTTT
TRBJ2-3 | few | TRBD2 | TRBV7-2 | CASSLSRGRGQYF | TGTGCCAGCAGCTTAAGCCGGGGGAGGGGGCAGTATTTT
TRBJ2-2 | - | - | TRBV20-1 | CSAYNTGELFF | TGCAGTGCTTACAACACCGGGGAGCTGTTTTTT
TRBJ2-7 | - | TRBD1 | TRBV7-9 | CASSPGQAFYERYF | TGTGCCAGCAGCCCGGGACAGGCTTTCTACGAGCGGTACTTC
TRBJ2-2 | few | TRBD1 | TRBV12-3/TRBV12-4 | CASRQQGGMDTGELFF | TGTGCCAGCAGACAACAGGGGGGAATGGACACCGGGGAGCTGTTTTTT
TRBJ1-1 | many | TRBD1 | TRBV27 | CASSLRQGLVNTEAFF | TGTGCCAGCAGTTTACGACAGGGTCTCGTTAACACTGAAGCTTTCTTT
TRBJ2-7 | - | TRBD1 | TRBV3-1 | CASTSGTGSPYEQYF | TGTGCCTCCACCTCCGGGACAGGGAGTCCCTACGAGCAGTACTTC
TRBJ2-1 | - | - | TRBV11-2 | CASSPPPGYNEQFF | TGTGCCAGCAGCCCCCCCCCGGGGTACAATGAGCAGTTCTTC
TRBJ2-7 | few | TRBD2 | TRBV15 | CATSRDGLADEQYF | TGTGCCACCAGCAGAGATGGACTAGCGGACGAGCAGTACTTC
TRBJ2-2 | few | TRBD1 | TRBV15 | CATSRDGTGGAGELFF | TGTGCCACCAGCAGAGACGGGACAGGGGGAGCCGGGGAGCTGTTTTTT
TRBJ2-7 | - | TRBD2 | TRBV11-2 | CASSSPRLTSGGPSYEQYF | TGTGCCAGCAGCTCCCCGAGATTGACTAGCGGGGGGCCCTCCTACGAGCAGTACTTC
TRBJ1-3 | - | - | TRBV9 | CASSGDGYSISGNTIYF | TGTGCCAGCAGCGGAGACGGGTACTCGATCTCTGGAAACACCATATATTTT
TRBJ2-7 | - | - | TRBV2 | CASRGDSSSYEQYF | TGTGCCAGCAGAGGGGACTCCAGCTCCTACGAGCAGTACTTC
TRBJ2-3 | - | - | TRBV6-1 | CASSPRDVTDTQYF | TGTGCCAGCAGTCCCCGGGACGTCACAGATACGCAGTATTTT
TRBJ2-1 | - | - | TRBV5-1 | CASGTLEGGGDEQFF | TGCGCCAGCGGAACTCTGGAGGGCGGGGGCGATGAGCAGTTCTTC
TRBJ2-7 | few | TRBD1 | TRBV12-3/TRBV12-4 | CASSPTGTGAYEQYF | TGTGCCAGCAGTCCCACCGGGACAGGGGCCTATGAGCAGTACTTC
TRBJ2-3 | - | - | TRBV18 | CASSSGLEVAPDTQYF | TGTGCCAGCTCATCAGGGCTAGAGGTTGCCCCAGATACGCAGTATTTT
TRBJ2-7 | - | - | TRBV29-1 | CSVVTKISVEQYF | TGCAGCGTTGTCACCAAGATCTCGGTCGAGCAGTACTTC
TRBJ2-2 | - | - | TRBV6-5 | CASSYLAGAPDTGELFF | TGTGCCAGCAGTTACTTGGCCGGGGCTCCGGACACCGGGGAGCTGTTTTTT
TRBJ2-1 | many | TRBD2 | TRBV12-3/TRBV12-4 | CASSLSAGGGNEQFF | TGTGCCAGCAGTTTGTCTGCGGGGGGAGGCAATGAGCAGTTCTTC
TRBJ2-7 | - | - | TRBV6-5 | CASSYFTGDSYEQYF | TGTGCCAGCAGTTACTTCACGGGTGATTCCTACGAGCAGTACTTC
TRBJ2-1 | - | - | TRBV3-1 | CASSPLVHNEQFF | TGTGCCAGCAGCCCGTTGGTCCACAATGAGCAGTTCTTC
TRBJ1-1 | - | - | TRBV5-1 | CASSSDVSTEAFF | TGCGCCAGCAGCTCGGACGTGTCCACTGAAGCTTTCTTT
TRBJ2-2 | few | - | TRBV4-1 | CASSPVPGRYGGELFF | TGCGCCAGCAGCCCTGTCCCGGGACGGTACGGCGGGGAGCTGTTTTTT
TRBJ2-3 | few | - | TRBV19 | CASRDPWGLTDTQYF | TGTGCCAGTAGGGACCCGTGGGGCCTCACAGATACGCAGTATTTT
TRBJ2-3 | - | TRBD1 | TRBV2 | CASPTGGSSPDTQYF | TGTGCCAGCCCCACAGGGGGCAGTTCCCCAGATACGCAGTATTTT
TRBJ2-3 | - | TRBD2 | TRBV2 | CASSESSGEITDTQYF | TGTGCCAGCAGTGAGTCTAGCGGGGAGATCACAGATACGCAGTATTTT
TRBJ2-3 | - | TRBD2 | TRBV3-1 | CASSLYRGSGGTDTQYF | TGTGCCAGCAGCCTGTATAGGGGTAGCGGGGGTACAGATACGCAGTATTTT
TRBJ2-2 | - | - | TRBV29-1 | CSVRGVPANTGELFF | TGCAGCGTCCGCGGGGTCCCCGCGAACACCGGGGAGCTGTTTTTT
TRBJ2-7 | many | - | TRBV7-9 | CASSLGTPLDEQYF | TGTGCCAGCAGCTTGGGGACACCTCTAGACGAGCAGTACTTC
TRBJ2-5 | - | - | TRBV12-3/TRBV12-4 | CASSLEGYQETQYF | TGTGCCAGCAGTTTAGAGGGGTACCAAGAGACCCAGTACTTC
TRBJ1-1 | few | - | TRBV4-1 | CASSPHGGNTEAFF | TGCGCCAGCAGCCCCCATGGGGGGAACACTGAAGCTTTCTTT
TRBJ2-7 | few | - | TRBV5-4 | CASSPGFSPYEQYF | TGTGCCAGCAGCCCCGGGTTTAGCCCCTACGAGCAGTACTTC
TRBJ2-1 | few | - | TRBV4-1 | CASSLGWGTYNEQFF | TGCGCCAGCAGCCTAGGATGGGGGACCTACAATGAGCAGTTCTTC